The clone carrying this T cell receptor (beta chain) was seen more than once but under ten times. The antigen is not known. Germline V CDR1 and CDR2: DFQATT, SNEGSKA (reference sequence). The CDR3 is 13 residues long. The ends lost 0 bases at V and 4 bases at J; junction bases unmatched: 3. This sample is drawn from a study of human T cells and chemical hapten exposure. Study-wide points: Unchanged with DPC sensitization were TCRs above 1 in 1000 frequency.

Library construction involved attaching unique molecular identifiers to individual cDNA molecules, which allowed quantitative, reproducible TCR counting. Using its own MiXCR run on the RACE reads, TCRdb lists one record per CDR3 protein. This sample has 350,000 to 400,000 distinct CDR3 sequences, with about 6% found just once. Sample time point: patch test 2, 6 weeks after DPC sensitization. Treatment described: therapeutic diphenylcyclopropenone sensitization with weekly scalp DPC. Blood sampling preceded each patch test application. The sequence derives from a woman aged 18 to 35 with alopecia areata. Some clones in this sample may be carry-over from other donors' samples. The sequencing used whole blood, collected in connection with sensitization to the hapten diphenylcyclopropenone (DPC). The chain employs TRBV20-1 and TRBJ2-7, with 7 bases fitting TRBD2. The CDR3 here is CSARDQLAYEQYF. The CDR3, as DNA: TGCAGTGCTAGAGATCAACTAGCGTACGAGCAGTACTTC.